These 8 T cell receptor beta chains share one sample of origin, sequenced in a study of blood T cell repertoires in COVID-19. Here immunoSEQ multiplex PCR was the method, and the copy in TCRdb shows in-frame clones only, minus some. The sample has over 200,000 clones; more than 65% are singletons. The sequenced material came from peripheral blood. These receptors were collected from a woman of 80 years or more with acute or convalescent COVID-19.

The chain combines TRBV25-1 with TRBJ1-2; D is possibly TRBD1 (5 bases). The V gene's germline CDR1 is MGHDK and CDR2 SYGVNS. Trimming removed 1 base from V and 8 bases from J, with 14 bases in between. The CDR3 is made up of 14 amino acids. The chain's CDR3 is CASSEFGQGRGYTF. For the CDR3, the DNA is TGTGCCAGCAGTGAATTTGGGCAGGGAAGGGGCTACACCTTC.

This chain links TRBV2 with TRBJ1-3; TRBD1 matches at 9 bases. J lost 4 bases, V lost 5 bases, and 9 bases had no gene match. Germline V gives CDR1 SNHLY, CDR2 FYNNEI. This CDR3 contains 16 residues. CDR3 nucleotide sequence: TGTGCCAGCAGTAAGGACAGGGGAGTTGCCGGAAACACCATATATTTT. This sequence encodes CASSKDRGVAGNTIYF.

This sequence joins TRBV6-2 or TRBV6-3 and TRBJ1-1; TRBD1 agrees at 7 bases. CDR1 and CDR2 from the germline V gene are MNHEY and SVGEGT. The CDR3 is made up of 15 amino acids. V lost 6 bases to trimming and J lost 2 bases; unmatched junction nucleotides: 9. CDR3 bases: TGTGCCAGCAGCGTGCGGGACAGAATTAACACTGAAGCTTTCTTT. Translated, it gives CASSVRDRINTEAFF.

This chain connects TRBV6-1 to TRBJ1-2, with no clear D. Germline-derived CDR1 and CDR2 are MNHNS and SASEGT. This CDR3 has 13 residues. V was pared by 2 bases and J by 1 base, with 5 bases between. The chain's CDR3 is CASSELLNYGYTF. The CDR3 coding sequence is TGTGCCAGCAGTGAACTCCTTAACTATGGCTACACCTTC.

The rearrangement joins TRBV9 to TRBJ2-3, with D possibly TRBD1 on 5 matching bases. CDR1 and CDR2 from the germline V gene are SGDLS and YYNGEE. This CDR3 has 16 amino acids. Deletions cut 4 bases from V and 2 bases from J, with 17 bases between. CDR3 region: CASSQRNGAATDTQYF. The CDR3 DNA reads TGTGCCAGCAGCCAGAGGAATGGGGCGGCCACAGATACGCAGTATTTT.

This chain joins TRBV25-1 and TRBJ1-6; 7 bases agree with TRBD1. The trim removed 5 bases at V and 5 bases at J, leaving 6 bases unmatched. Germline CDR1 MGHDK, CDR2 SYGVNS. This CDR3 has 15 residues. CDR3 sequence (DNA): TGTGCCAGCAGTCTTCGGGACAGCAATAATTCACCCCTCCACTTT. Translation: CASSLRDSNNSPLHF.

The chain joins TRBV4-2 to TRBJ2-1, with 8 bases that match TRBD2. The trim removed 0 bases at V and 9 bases at J, leaving 7 bases unmatched. The CDR3 has 15 amino acids. The germline V gene encodes CDR1 LGHNA and CDR2 YNFKEQ. The CDR3 sequence: CASSQDQRELGEQFF. The CDR3 DNA follows: TGTGCCAGCAGCCAAGACCAGCGGGAGCTCGGTGAGCAGTTCTTC.

The rearrangement uses TRBV5-1 and TRBJ1-4; D not certain. This CDR3 spans 12 amino acids. CDR1 is SGHRS and CDR2 is YFSETQ in the germline V gene. V lost 2 bases to trimming and J lost 10 bases, with 9 bases between them. This CDR3 is CASSFGEGKLFF. The CDR3 DNA reads TGCGCCAGCAGCTTTGGGGAGGGAAAACTGTTTTTT. The full variable domain, rest sourced from reference TRBV5-1 and TRBJ1-4, is KAGVTQTPRYLIKTRGQQVTLSCSPISGHRSVSWYQQTPGQGLQFLFEYFSETQRNKGNFPGRFSGRQFSNSRSEMNVSTLELGDSALYLCASSFGEGKLFFGSGTQLSVL.